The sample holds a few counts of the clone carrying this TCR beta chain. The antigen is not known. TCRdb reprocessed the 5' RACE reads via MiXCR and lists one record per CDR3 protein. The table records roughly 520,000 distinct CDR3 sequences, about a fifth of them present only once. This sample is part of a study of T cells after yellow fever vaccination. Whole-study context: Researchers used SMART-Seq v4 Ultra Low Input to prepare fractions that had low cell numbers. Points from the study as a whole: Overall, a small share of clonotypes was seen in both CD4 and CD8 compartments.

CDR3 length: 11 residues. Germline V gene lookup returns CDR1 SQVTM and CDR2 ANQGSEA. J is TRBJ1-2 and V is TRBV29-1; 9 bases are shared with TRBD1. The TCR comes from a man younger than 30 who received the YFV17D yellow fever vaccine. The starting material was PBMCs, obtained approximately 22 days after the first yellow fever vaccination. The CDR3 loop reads CITGGAEGYTF. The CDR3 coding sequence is TGCATAACAGGGGGCGCGGAGGGCTACACCTTC. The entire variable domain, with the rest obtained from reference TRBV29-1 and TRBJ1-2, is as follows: SAVISQKPSRDICQRGTSLTIQCQVDSQVTMMFWYRQQPGQSLTLIATANQGSEATYESGFVIDKFPISRPNLTFSTLTVSNMSPEDSSIYLCITGGAEGYTFGSGTRLTVV.